Shown below are 21 T cell receptor beta chains from a single sample sequenced in a study of OX40 agonist ivuxolimab in advanced cancers. Repertoires were generated with immunoSEQ multiplex PCR, while TCRdb's copy carries only in-frame clones and drops some. The table lists tens of thousands of clones, over 60% of them singletons, with roughly a fifth in the top ten. The sample in question was CD4+ or CD8+ T cells sorted from blood, obtained in a trial of the OX40 agonist ivuxolimab. These receptors were taken from an adult with an advanced solid tumor such as melanoma, head and neck, liver or kidney cancer.

This clone was seen a single time. V gene TRBV30 combines with J gene TRBJ2-7; 9 positions match TRBD2. CDR3 length: 17 amino acids. Germline V gene lookup returns CDR1 GTSNPN and CDR2 SVGIG (reference sequence). Losses at the gene ends were 0 bases for V and 4 bases for J; bases not matched to a gene: 13. CDR3 DNA: TGTGCCTGGAGTGTACTTGAGGGGGCGCGGGGGGGGTACGAGCAGTACTTC. As protein: CAWSVLEGARGGYEQYF.

This chain connects TRBV10-3 to TRBJ2-7, with no clear D. This CDR3 is built from 13 residues. Between the trimmed V and J ends, which lost 2 bases and 4 bases, there was a span of 9 bases. Germline-derived CDR1 and CDR2 are ENHRY and SYGVKD. The CDR3 coding sequence is TGTGCCATCAGTGAGCCCTCCCGGTACGAGCAGTACTTC. Translated: CAISEPSRYEQYF.

This rearrangement joins TRBV6-6 to TRBJ1-1, with D unresolved. Germline CDR1 MNHNY, CDR2 SVGAGI (reference sequence). The CDR3 spans 13 residues. Trimming took off 4 bases at V and 0 bases at J, with 6 bases between the two ends. The CDR3 loop is CASSLGVNTEAFF. CDR3 DNA: TGTGCCAGCAGTTTGGGAGTGAACACTGAAGCTTTCTTT.

The chain couples TRBV25-1 to TRBJ1-5, with 8 nucleotides matching TRBD1. The V and J ends lost 2 bases and 8 bases, in that order; junction bases with no gene match: 8. The CDR3 sequence is 15 residues long. The germline CDR1 and CDR2 sequences are MGHDK and SYGVNS. CDR3: CASSEGRTGREPQHF. The CDR3 DNA follows: TGTGCCAGCAGTGAAGGACGGACAGGGAGAGAGCCCCAGCATTTT.

This sequence joins TRBV9 and TRBJ2-1; 8 bases line up with TRBD2. The CDR3 length is 15 residues. V shed 4 bases, J shed 10 bases, and the junction held 13 bases outside the gene matches. Germline-derived CDR1 and CDR2 are SGDLS and YYNGEE. CDR3 nucleotide sequence: TGTGCCAGCAGCCCCACCACGGGGGGGTTTAGGGAGCAGTTCTTC. Translating it yields CASSPTTGGFREQFF.

The chain links TRBV20-1 to TRBJ1-6; D gene unclear. The CDR3 runs 11 residues. The germline CDR1 and CDR2 sequences are DFQATT and SNEGSKA (reference sequence). V was trimmed by 3 bases and J by 9 bases, leaving 6 bases between them. CDR3 sequence reads: CSARDGSPLHF. The CDR3 DNA is TGCAGTGCTAGGGACGGTTCACCCCTCCACTTT.

The CDR3 DNA reads as TGTGCCAGCAGCCCGGACGTAAACTATGGCTACACCTTC. Residues: CASSPDVNYGYTF. The chain is built from TRBV9 and TRBJ1-2, with no clear D. CDR1 is SGDLS and CDR2 is YYNGEE in the germline V gene. This CDR3 contains 13 residues. V was cut by 4 bases and J by 2 bases, with 9 bases left in between.

The chain employs TRBV30 and TRBJ2-3; TRBD2 matches at 14 bases. CDR1 is GTSNPN and CDR2 is SVGIG in the germline V gene (reference sequence). The CDR3 is 15 amino acids. Germline trimming cut 4 bases from V and 5 bases from J; bases unmatched to any gene: 5. CDR3 sequence (DNA): TGTGCCTGGACCCGACTAGCGGGGGGGATAGATACGCAGTATTTT. It yields the protein CAWTRLAGGIDTQYF.

CDR3 sequence (DNA): TGTGCCAGCAGTTCGGGGCAAACAAGAGAGCAGTACTTC. Encoded protein: CASSSGQTREQYF. The rearrangement uses TRBV28 and TRBJ2-7; D possibly uses TRBD1 or TRBD2 (5 bases each). Germline V lookup: CDR1 MDHEN, CDR2 SYDVKM. This CDR3 contains 13 residues. V was cut by 4 bases and J by 7 bases, with 14 bases left in between.

This clone was observed once. The chain couples TRBV27 to TRBJ2-6; D uncertain. The CDR3 is 16 amino acids. CDR1 and CDR2 from the germline V gene are MNHEY and SMNVEV (reference sequence). The V gene lost 4 bases and the J gene lost 3 bases, with 13 bases spanning the gap. The CDR3 DNA reads as TGTGCCAGCAGTTACGGGTCTCATGGTGGGGCCAACGTCCTGACTTTC. Its translation is CASSYGSHGGANVLTF.

The chain combines TRBV30 with TRBJ2-1; D perhaps matches TRBD1 (6 bases). There are 13 residues in the CDR3. Germline CDR1 and CDR2: GTSNPN and SVGIG (reference sequence). Trimming stripped 2 bases from V and 6 bases from J, with 11 bases between. The CDR3 loop is CAWSHRGGNEQFF. For the CDR3, the DNA is TGTGCCTGGAGTCACCGAGGGGGCAATGAGCAGTTCTTC.

The chain uses TRBV6-1 and TRBJ2-7; TRBD1 matches 8 bases. This CDR3 is 14 amino acids long. Unmatched junction bases numbered 6, after V lost 3 bases and J lost 5 bases. CDR1 is MNHNS, CDR2 SASEGT, per germline. CDR3 in DNA: TGTGCCAGCAGTGAGGGCAGGGGGCTGAACGAGCAGTACGTC. This encodes CASSEGRGLNEQYV.

The rearrangement links TRBV7-9 to TRBJ1-1; the D is unclear. V lost 1 base and J lost 4, with 10 bases in between. The CDR3 runs 14 residues. Germline values: CDR1 SEHNR, CDR2 FQNEAQ (reference sequence). CDR3 coding DNA: TGTGCCAGCAGCTTAGGGGCGAAGGGCACTGAAGCTTTCTTT. Translating gives CASSLGAKGTEAFF.

This clone has only a few counts. The genes are TRBV4-1 and TRBJ2-5; 8 bases map to TRBD1. The CDR3 runs to 16 residues. The V and J ends lost 3 bases and 3 bases, in that order; junction bases with no gene match: 9. CDR1 MGHRA and CDR2 YSYEKL come from the germline V gene. The chain's CDR3 is CASSQGKTGEEETQYF. The CDR3 bases are TGCGCCAGCAGCCAGGGGAAGACAGGGGAAGAAGAGACCCAGTACTTC.

This clone has just one count. V usage is TRBV27 and J usage is TRBJ2-1; 7 bases agree with TRBD2. The germline V gene encodes CDR1 MNHEY and CDR2 SMNVEV (reference sequence). J was trimmed by 9 bases and V by 1 base; bases with no gene match: 6. This CDR3 has 14 residues. The CDR3 DNA sequence: TGTGCCAGCAGTTTATATGGGGGGGACGGTGAGCAGTTCTTC. Its translation is CASSLYGGDGEQFF.

The V call is TRBV19, the J call TRBJ2-7; maybe TRBD2 (6 bases). The germline V gene has CDR1 LNHDA and CDR2 SQIVND (reference sequence). The CDR3 spans 14 residues. V lost 6 bases, J lost 0 bases, and 12 bases lay in between. CDR3 sequence: CASRKDGSSYEQYF. The CDR3 bases are TGTGCCAGTAGGAAGGACGGGAGCTCCTACGAGCAGTACTTC.

This clone was counted between two and nine times. The chain uses TRBV7-9 and TRBJ2-3; a possible D gene is TRBD2 (5 bases). Trimming left V 4 bases short and J 6 bases short, with 17 bases between. Germline CDR1 reads SEHNR; CDR2 reads FQNEAQ (reference sequence). There are 15 residues in the CDR3. CDR3 in amino acids: CASSSQRTGDDTQYF. In nucleotides, the CDR3 is TGTGCCAGCAGCTCCCAACGGACTGGAGACGATACGCAGTATTTT.

This chain connects TRBV6-1 to TRBJ2-2; D is unclear. Per the germline V gene, CDR1 is MNHNS and CDR2 is SASEGT. This CDR3 spans 13 amino acids. The V gene lost 3 bases and the J gene lost 4 bases, with 6 bases spanning the gap. CDR3: CASSEEGTGELFF. The CDR3 DNA is TGTGCCAGCAGTGAGGAAGGCACCGGGGAGCTGTTTTTT.

The V and J genes are TRBV10-3 and TRBJ2-3; TRBD2 matches 7 bases. The CDR3 loop spans 15 amino acids. CDR1 is ENHRY and CDR2 is SYGVKD in the germline V gene. Losses at the gene ends were 3 bases for V and 4 bases for J; bases not matched to a gene: 7. In nucleotides, the CDR3 is TGTGCCATCAGTGAACCGGGGGGTGGATCAGATACGCAGTATTTT. Amino acid sequence: CAISEPGGGSDTQYF.

This rearrangement joins TRBV10-3 to TRBJ1-5, with 8 bases identical to TRBD1. The CDR3 contains 15 residues. J lost 7 bases, V lost 2 bases, and 7 bases had no gene match. The germline gives CDR1 ENHRY, CDR2 SYGVKD. The CDR3 region has the DNA TGTGCCATCAGTGAGGACAGGGGTTCAAAACAGCCCCAGCATTTT. Residues: CAISEDRGSKQPQHF.

A few counts support this clone. The chain carries TRBV12-5 and TRBJ1-2; a possible D gene is TRBD1 (5 bases). V was clipped by 6 bases and J by 4 bases, with 12 bases between them. The CDR3 has 13 residues. The germline gives CDR1 LGHNT, CDR2 FRNRAP. CDR3 amino acids: CASGSGTAYGYTF. For the CDR3, the DNA is TGTGCTAGTGGCTCCGGGACGGCCTATGGCTACACCTTC.